This is a list of T cell receptor beta chains from one sample in a study of shared clonotypes between healthy human individuals. Assay used: immunoSEQ multiplex PCR; TCRdb lists only in-frame clones, some missing. The table shows around 2,100,000 clones, with about 95% occurring only once. Sequenced: naive CD8+ T cells sorted from blood. The receptors were sampled from a man aged 18-30 years in good health. Both conserved end residues are part of each CDR3. D genes are given only for firm matches.

TRBD1	TRBV7-6	TRBJ2-7	TGTGCCAGCAGCTTAGCAACAGGGGGTCCCTACGAGCAGTACTTC	CASSLATGGPYEQYF
TRBD2	TRBV7-9	TRBJ2-5	TGTGCCAGCAGCTTAGTAGGGAGCGGGGGGGCCGTGGAGACCCAGTACTTC	CASSLVGSGGAVETQYF
TRBD1	TRBV9	TRBJ2-7	TGTGCCAGCAGCGTAGACAGGGGGTACGAGCAGTACTTC	CASSVDRGYEQYF
TRBD1	TRBV6-5	TRBJ2-3	TGTGCCAGCAGTACCAGGGACAGATTCACAGATACGCAGTATTTT	CASSTRDRFTDTQYF
TRBD2	TRBV18	TRBJ2-3	TGTGCCAGCTCATCTTACCTAGCGGGGGGCCCGAGCACAGATACGCAGTATTTT	CASSSYLAGGPSTDTQYF
TRBD2	TRBV4-1	TRBJ2-7	TGCGCCAGCAGCCACAGGACTAGCGGGGGGTACGAGCAGTACTTC	CASSHRTSGGYEQYF
.	TRBV11-2	TRBJ2-2	TGTGCCAGCAGCTTAGCGGGAGCTACGAACACCGGGGAGCTGTTTTTT	CASSLAGATNTGELFF
TRBD2	TRBV2	TRBJ2-7	TGTGCCAGCAGTGTCGTGGCTAGCGGGAAGGAGGACTACGAGCAGTACTTC	CASSVVASGKEDYEQYF
.	TRBV5-1	TRBJ2-1	TGCGCCAGCAGATCAATAGCGGAGTACAATGAGCAGTTCTTC	CASRSIAEYNEQFF
.	TRBV7-6	TRBJ1-1	TGTGCCAGCAGCTCCTCTCGGGGGAACACTGAAGCTTTCTTT	CASSSSRGNTEAFF
.	TRBV13	TRBJ2-3	TGTGCCAGCAGCCCTTTGGGGCGGGGCGAAATTAAGGATACGCAGTATTTT	CASSPLGRGEIKDTQYF
.	TRBV28	TRBJ2-2	TGTGCCAGCAGTACCTCTTCCGGGGAGCTGTTTTTT	CASSTSSGELFF
.	TRBV23-1	TRBJ2-1	TGCGCCAGCAGGTGCCACAATGAGCAGTTCTTC	CASRCHNEQFF
.	TRBV7-6	TRBJ2-1	TGTGCCAGCAGCCTTCTGGGGTACAATGAGCAGTTCTTC	CASSLLGYNEQFF
.	TRBV9	TRBJ1-3	TGTGCCAGCAGCGTGTCAGGGGCTGGAAACACCATATATTTT	CASSVSGAGNTIYF
.	TRBV6-1	TRBJ2-7	TGTGCCAGCAGTGAAAGGGGGACTATTTACGAGCAGTACTTC	CASSERGTIYEQYF